These T cell receptor beta chains were read from a single sample in a study of shared clonotypes between healthy human individuals. Assay used: immunoSEQ multiplex PCR; TCRdb lists only in-frame clones, some missing. Of approximately 2.5 million clones in the sample, around 94% were seen once. Sequenced sample: naive CD4+ T cells sorted from blood. The source of these receptors is a man between 18 and 29 years old in good health. CDR3s leave out the opening cysteine and the closing phenylalanine or tryptophan. The D gene is left open where the match is weak.

CDR3 protein,V gene,D gene,J gene
ASSFRTDNEKLF,TRBV7-9,-,TRBJ1-4
SARGSYEQY,TRBV20-1,-,TRBJ2-7
ASSLSALAGLKETQY,TRBV7-2,TRBD2,TRBJ2-5
ASSLVREGYGYT,TRBV7-2,-,TRBJ1-2
ATRTTGWVMNTEAF,TRBV19,-,TRBJ1-1
ASRNGGTGELF,TRBV2,-,TRBJ2-2
ASSLGSRRGGDTEAF,TRBV5-4,-,TRBJ1-1
ASSSGTGNNQPQH,TRBV5-4,TRBD1,TRBJ1-5
ASSPRPLSTDTQY,TRBV7-9,-,TRBJ2-3
ASSLGTGSANNSPLH,TRBV28,TRBD1,TRBJ1-6
ASSTTSGVYTGELF,TRBV19,TRBD2,TRBJ2-2
ASYRGPNEKLF,TRBV6-1,TRBD1,TRBJ1-4
ASSLARGSTGELF,TRBV7-2,-,TRBJ2-2
ASIGRAEAF,TRBV6-5,-,TRBJ1-1
ASIPSSTSFAYNEQF,TRBV7-2,TRBD2,TRBJ2-1
ASWDPGQNTGELF,TRBV6-5,-,TRBJ2-2
ASSRQGATYEQY,TRBV19,TRBD1,TRBJ2-7
ASNLYNEQF,TRBV2,-,TRBJ2-1
ASRGQGSDTQY,TRBV10-1,TRBD1,TRBJ2-3
ASSSSEANSGNTIY,TRBV10-1,-,TRBJ1-3
ASSYRDRGSYGYT,TRBV6-5,TRBD1,TRBJ1-2
ASSKDRGGEQY,TRBV18,TRBD1,TRBJ2-7
ASSRNTGGNEKLF,TRBV19,TRBD1,TRBJ1-4
ASSLEFGAVYEQY,TRBV7-2,-,TRBJ2-7
AIEGESSYNEQF,TRBV10-3,-,TRBJ2-1
ASSMDSFGGTEAF,TRBV19,-,TRBJ1-1
ASSPPAGDKYNEQF,TRBV18,-,TRBJ2-1
ASGIDWGNEQF,TRBV5-1,-,TRBJ2-1
ASSLGPSRIANYGYT,TRBV5-1,-,TRBJ1-2
ASSPNRGVAF,TRBV18,-,TRBJ1-1
ASSLGPGAQE,TRBV11-2,-,TRBJ1-1
AISAEDRGGYGYT,TRBV10-3,-,TRBJ1-2
ASSQVRTTNEKLF,TRBV14,-,TRBJ1-4
ASSLGDSSYEQY,TRBV5-1,-,TRBJ2-7
ASSVEVGRGPETQY,TRBV9,-,TRBJ2-5
ASSPLTGVEKLF,TRBV18,TRBD1,TRBJ1-4
ASSQDKNSGNTIY,TRBV18,-,TRBJ1-3
ASSSPRTGDYGYT,TRBV28,-,TRBJ1-2
AISERGVDNSPLH,TRBV10-3,-,TRBJ1-6
ASSFLAGGRAGELF,TRBV7-2,TRBD2,TRBJ2-2
ASSFIQGANGYT,TRBV6-6,TRBD1,TRBJ1-2
AWSKLSNQPQH,TRBV30,-,TRBJ1-5
ASSLGSRSAGRSGYT,TRBV11-3,-,TRBJ1-2
ARSLVMGTSVLGANVLT,TRBV5-3,-,TRBJ2-6
ATSRDLAGGPNEQF,TRBV15,TRBD2,TRBJ2-1
ASSYSGLAAPSTDTQY,TRBV5-1,TRBD2,TRBJ2-3
ASSPLFSNQPQH,TRBV18,-,TRBJ1-5
ASKTQGGNQPQH,TRBV2,-,TRBJ1-5
SVGGTGGFANTEAF,TRBV29-1,TRBD1,TRBJ1-1
ANKRGGGDEQF,TRBV10-3,TRBD2,TRBJ2-1
ASSYGGQTNNSPLH,TRBV6-5,TRBD1,TRBJ1-6